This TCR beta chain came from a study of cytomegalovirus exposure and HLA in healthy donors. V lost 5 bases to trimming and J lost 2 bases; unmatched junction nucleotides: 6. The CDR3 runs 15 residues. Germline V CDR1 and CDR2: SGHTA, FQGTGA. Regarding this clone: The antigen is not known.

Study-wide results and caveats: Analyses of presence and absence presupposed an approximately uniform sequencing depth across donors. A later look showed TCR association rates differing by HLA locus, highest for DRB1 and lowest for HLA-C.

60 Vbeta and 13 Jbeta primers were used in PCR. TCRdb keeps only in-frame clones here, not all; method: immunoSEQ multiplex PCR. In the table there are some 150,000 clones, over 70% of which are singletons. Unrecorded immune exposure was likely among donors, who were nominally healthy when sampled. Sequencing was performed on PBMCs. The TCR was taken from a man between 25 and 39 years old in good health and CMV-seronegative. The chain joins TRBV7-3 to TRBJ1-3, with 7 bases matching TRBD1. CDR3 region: CASSDRVEAGNTIYF. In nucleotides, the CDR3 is TGTGCCAGCAGCGACAGGGTCGAAGCTGGAAACACCATATATTTT.